The following is a T cell receptor (beta chain) sequence with its context. Its specific antigen is unknown. No per-base quality is available; no much larger clone lies one base away. The method was RT-PCR. Instrument used: Illumina HiSeq 2500. TCRdb applied fastp at Q25 and MiXCR to the public reads, then kept only in-frame beta chains. Identical CDR3 protein sequences are pooled into one entry, listed with their most common genes and DNA. The sample contains about 700,000 distinct CDR3 sequences, around a sixth of them found a single time. Jointly, the top ten make up around 10% of the sample. This record comes from a study of response to subunit inactivated influenza vaccine (dated by TCRdb to the late 2010s). At the level of the whole study: Deep quantitative T cell receptor repertoire profiling was used in the study to track responses to a trivalent subunit inactivated influenza vaccine. The full study reports these points: The authors proposed that each seasonal influenza vaccination may bring in only a limited number of new T cells.

Trimming removed 3 bases from V and 6 bases from J; the gene matches leave 5 bases unexplained. Based on the germline V gene (reference sequence), the CDR1 and CDR2 sequences are MNHEY and SMNVEV. The CDR3 runs 14 amino acids, cysteine and phenylalanine included. The only DNA kept is the CDR3, 42 bases in frame from the first base. The sample consisted of PBMCs from blood, taken approximately 13 days after vaccination. The chain is assembled from TRBV27 and TRBJ1-1; 9 junctional bases match TRBD1. The source is a man aged 50 or older who received an inactivated influenza vaccine. Donor details come from another sample of the same person, matched by shared clones. The nucleotides read TGTGCCAGCAGTTTGACAGGGGGTATCCCTGAAGCTTTCTTT. This gives the protein CASSLTGGIPEAFF.